This T cell receptor (beta chain) was sequenced for a study of T cell repertoires in cytomegalovirus infection. MiXCR, run by TCRdb on the reads, gives a single entry per CDR3 protein. The repertoire includes 310,000 or so distinct CDR3 sequences, approximately 8.9% of them detected once, and approximately 2.3% sits in the top ten. Germline V gives CDR1 SGHVS, CDR2 FQNEAQ. V lost 7 bases, J lost 2 bases, and 15 bases lay in between. This CDR3 has 14 amino acids. This clonotype showed up many times. Sequenced input: PBMCs. The receptor was isolated from a human donor in good health (CMV status not recorded). Some clones in this sample may be carry-over from other donors' samples. This sequence joins TRBV7-8 and TRBJ2-7; no definite D call. CDR3 region: CASTQWQRPYEQYF. The CDR3 nucleotides are TGTGCCAGCACCCAGTGGCAGCGACCCTACGAGCAGTACTTC.